This T cell receptor beta chain was identified in a study of blood T cell repertoires in COVID-19. The germline gives CDR1 SGHRS, CDR2 YFSETQ. The V segment lost 4 bases and the J segment 3 bases; nucleotides outside the gene matches: 2. There are 14 residues in the CDR3. Sequencing used immunoSEQ multiplex PCR; TCRdb keeps in-frame clones, though not all of them. The data hold roughly 110,000 clones, with 80% to 85% observed a single time. Sequencing used peripheral blood. This receptor was identified in a man in his 70s with acute or convalescent COVID-19. This rearrangement joins TRBV5-1 to TRBJ2-1; 9 bases match TRBD2. The DNA of the CDR3 is TGCGCCAGCAGCGGAGCGGGGGGCTACAATGAGCAGTTCTTC. Its translation: CASSGAGGYNEQFF.